A single sample is the source of the 30 T cell receptor beta chains below, sequenced in a study of blood T cell repertoires in COVID-19. TCRdb's table, derived via immunoSEQ multiplex PCR, lists solely in-frame clones and lacks some. The data contain fewer than 450,000 clones, 70% to 90% of them singletons. The sequenced sample consisted of peripheral blood. These receptors were collected from a woman in her fifties or sixties with COVID-19, enrolled during active disease.

This clone was detected once. This chain uses TRBV5-4 with TRBJ2-7; D is possibly TRBD1 (5 bases). V lost 6 bases to trimming and J lost 1 base, with 14 bases between them. CDR3 size: 14 residues. Germline V gene sequence: CDR1 SGHNT, CDR2 YYREEE (reference sequence). The CDR3 nucleotides read TGTGCCAGCACCCTTAGGGGCTCTTCCTACGAGCAGTACTTC. Translation: CASTLRGSSYEQYF.

This CDR3 is CATGDGGQETQYF. For the CDR3, the DNA is TGTGCCACCGGGGACGGGGGCCAAGAGACCCAGTACTTC. The chain recombines TRBV6-6 with TRBJ2-5, with D perhaps TRBD2 (6 bases). V was cut by 10 bases and J by 1 base, with 13 bases left in between. This CDR3 region has 13 residues. The V gene's germline CDR1 is MNHNY and CDR2 SVGAGI (reference sequence).

The chain combines TRBV11-2 with TRBJ1-2, with 8 bases aligning to TRBD1. V shed 5 bases, J shed 6 bases, and the junction held 8 bases outside the gene matches. Germline CDR1 is SGHAT and CDR2 is FQNNGV. The CDR3 has 14 amino acids. The CDR3 bases are TGTGCCAGCAGCACCCGAGGACAGGGCCATGGCTACACCTTC. It codes for CASSTRGQGHGYTF.

The CDR3 nucleotides are TGTGCCTGGAGTGTAGTGTCTAGCGGGGGGCCGATCACAGATACGCAGTATTTT. This gives the protein CAWSVVSSGGPITDTQYF. The chain recombines TRBV30 with TRBJ2-3; 11 bases are shared with TRBD2. V gave up 0 bases and J gave up 2 bases; unmatched junction bases: 10. The germline CDR1 and CDR2 sequences are GTSNPN and SVGIG (reference sequence). The CDR3 sequence is 18 residues long.

The chain recombines TRBV19 with TRBJ2-1, with 7 bases identical to TRBD1. Unmatched junction bases numbered 4, after V lost 4 bases and J lost 4 bases. There are 14 residues in the CDR3. Germline CDR1 is LNHDA and CDR2 is SQIVND (reference sequence). The CDR3 here is CASSRQGEYNEQFF. In DNA, the CDR3 is TGTGCCAGTAGTAGGCAGGGGGAATACAATGAGCAGTTCTTC.

The sample holds one count of this clone. This rearrangement joins TRBV7-9 to TRBJ1-1, with TRBD1 matching over 7 bases. V lost 2 bases and J lost 7; bases outside the gene matches: 7. Germline V gene sequence: CDR1 SEHNR, CDR2 FQNEAQ (reference sequence). The CDR3 contains 14 residues. CDR3 DNA sequence: TGTGCCAGCAGCTTACAATCAGGGGGTTTTGAAGCTTTCTTT. Translating gives CASSLQSGGFEAFF.

The V gene is TRBV20-1, the J gene TRBJ2-1; the D gene is possibly TRBD1 (5 bases). CDR1 and CDR2 from the germline V gene are DFQATT and SNEGSKA (reference sequence). V lost 4 bases, J lost 6 bases, and 7 bases lay in between. This CDR3 is 11 amino acids long. The chain's CDR3 is CSATGSNEQFF. In nucleotides, the CDR3 is TGCAGTGCTACAGGGTCCAATGAGCAGTTCTTC.

The rearrangement links TRBV3-1 (or the pseudogene TRBV3-2) to TRBJ2-7, with 7 bases that match TRBD1. The CDR3 is 18 amino acids. The V and J ends lost 0 bases and 7 bases, in that order; junction bases with no gene match: 18. Germline V gene lookup returns CDR1 LGHDT and CDR2 YNNKEL (reference sequence). The CDR3 DNA follows: TGTGCCAGCAGCCAAGAAAGTTGGGGCATTAGGGGGCCGGGGGAGCAGTACTTC. Protein product: CASSQESWGIRGPGEQYF.

The chain has TRBV15 and TRBJ2-4, with 7 bases that match TRBD1. The CDR3 runs to 14 residues. The V gene end was trimmed by 4 bases and the J gene end by 1 base; junction bases not matched to a gene: 1. Per the germline V gene, CDR1 is LNHNV and CDR2 is YYDKDF (reference sequence). CDR3 nucleotide sequence: TGTGCCACCAGCACAGGGGGTGCCAAAAACATTCAGTACTTC. It encodes CATSTGGAKNIQYF.

The chain combines TRBV11-1 with TRBJ2-4, with 14 bases identical to TRBD2. Germline-derived CDR1 and CDR2 are SGHAT and FQDESV (reference sequence). J lost 10 bases, V lost 6 bases, and 5 bases had no gene match. This CDR3 region has 14 residues. The CDR3 reads CASRPRTSGGIQYF. The CDR3 DNA is TGTGCCAGCAGACCAAGGACTAGCGGGGGGATTCAGTACTTC. The complete variable domain, with remaining parts taken from reference TRBV11-1 and TRBJ2-4, reads EAEVAQSPRYKITEKSQAVAFWCDPISGHATLYWYRQILGQGPELLVQFQDESVVDDSQLPKDRFSAERLKGVDSTLKIQPAELGDSAMYLCASRPRTSGGIQYFGAGTRLSVL.

A note on this clone: Germline is not matched at one junction end, which may reflect a read error. The chain combines TRBV18 with TRBJ1-4, with D perhaps matching TRBD1 (6 bases). Germline loops: CDR1 KGHSH, CDR2 LQKENI. This CDR3 contains 12 residues. Here the CDR3 DNA reads TGTGCCAGCTCACCGCCCCAGGGGCCCCCCTATTTT. Translation gives CASSPPQGPPYF.

Comments on this clone: Other DNA sequences in the same sample also yield this CDR3. This chain links TRBV18 with TRBJ1-2; 7 bases align to TRBD1. J was trimmed by 3 bases and V by 6 bases; bases with no gene match: 4. Per the germline V gene, CDR1 is KGHSH and CDR2 is LQKENI. The CDR3 is made up of 13 amino acids. The CDR3 DNA reads as TGTGCCAGCTCTCCTACAGGGGACTATGGCTACACCTTC. It is translated as CASSPTGDYGYTF. Full variable domain (missing parts from reference TRBV18 and TRBJ1-2): NAGVMQNPRHLVRRRGQEARLRCSPMKGHSHVYWYRQLPEEGLKFMVYLQKENIIDESGMPKERFSAEFPKEGPSILRIQQVVRGDSAAYFCASSPTGDYGYTFGSGTRLTVV.

V usage is TRBV4-1 and J usage is TRBJ1-6; TRBD1 is a possible D gene (5 bases). Trimming pared 4 bases from V and 7 bases from J, leaving 8 bases between. Germline CDR1 is MGHRA and CDR2 is YSYEKL. The CDR3 has 13 residues. In DNA, the CDR3 is TGCGCCAGCAGCCCGCGGGACAATTCACCCCTCCACTTT. Its translation is CASSPRDNSPLHF.

The gene calls are TRBV19 and TRBJ2-2; 10 positions agree with TRBD1. The CDR3 covers 16 residues. Germline CDR1 is LNHDA and CDR2 is SQIVND (reference sequence). Trimming removed 4 bases from V and 4 bases from J; junction bases left unmatched: 6. The CDR3 sequence: CASSSGTGEATGELFF. The CDR3 coding sequence is TGTGCCAGTAGTAGCGGGACAGGGGAAGCCACCGGGGAGCTGTTTTTT.

This chain joins TRBV7-3 and TRBJ2-3; the D is unclear. The length of the CDR3 is 12 residues. V lost 4 bases, J lost 5 bases, and 7 bases lay in between. Germline CDR1 is SGHTA and CDR2 is FQGTGA. CDR3 protein: CASSSVGDTQYF. CDR3 nucleotides: TGTGCCAGCAGCTCCGTCGGAGATACGCAGTATTTT.

This clone was counted once. CDR3: CATSRDPTDYEQYF. CDR3 DNA sequence: TGTGCCACCAGCAGAGATCCGACAGACTACGAGCAGTACTTC. The J gene is TRBJ2-7, the V gene TRBV15; possibly TRBD1 for D (5 bases). CDR3 length: 14 amino acids. Germline V gene lookup returns CDR1 LNHNV and CDR2 YYDKDF (reference sequence). V lost 0 bases to trimming and J lost 3 bases, with 9 bases between them.

This chain uses TRBV4-1 with TRBJ2-7; a possible D gene is TRBD2 (6 bases). Germline CDR1 reads MGHRA; CDR2 reads YSYEKL. The CDR3 consists of 14 residues. The germline V and J ends were trimmed by 0 bases and 7 bases, with 13 bases remaining between them. The CDR3 loop reads CASSQDRWRDEQYF. As DNA, the CDR3 is TGCGCCAGCAGCCAAGATCGGTGGAGGGATGAGCAGTACTTC.

As regards this clone: At the DNA level, this CDR3 is encoded by other sequences in the same sample as well. The rearrangement uses TRBV5-1 and TRBJ1-5; the match to TRBD1 covers 9 bases. The trim removed 0 bases at V and 4 bases at J, leaving 2 bases unmatched. The CDR3 is made up of 15 amino acids. CDR1 and CDR2 (germline): SGHRS, YFSETQ. The CDR3 spells CASSLGQGGNQPQHF. Here the CDR3 DNA reads TGCGCCAGCAGCTTGGGACAGGGGGGAAATCAGCCCCAGCATTTT.

The chain recombines TRBV4-2 with TRBJ2-3, with 9 positions matching TRBD2. V was pared by 0 bases and J by 2 bases, with 6 bases of the junction left unmatched. The CDR3 totals 17 residues. Germline values: CDR1 LGHNA, CDR2 YNFKEQ. This chain's CDR3 is CASSQELAGHNTDTQYF. Written as DNA, the CDR3 is TGTGCCAGCAGCCAAGAACTAGCGGGCCATAACACAGATACGCAGTATTTT.

The rearrangement uses TRBV5-1 and TRBJ1-2; D gene uncertain. Germline V gene lookup returns CDR1 SGHRS and CDR2 YFSETQ. The V end was cut by 4 bases, the J end by 7 bases, with 11 bases between. This CDR3 has 12 amino acids. DNA for the CDR3: TGCGCCAGCAGCGTAACCCCTAGTGGCTACACCTTC. Translated, it gives CASSVTPSGYTF.

This chain links TRBV4-1 with TRBJ2-7; tentative D call: TRBD1 (6 bases). Germline V gene sequence: CDR1 MGHRA, CDR2 YSYEKL. The ends were cut back, 4 bases at V and 3 bases at J, with 13 bases in the middle. The CDR3 length is 14 residues. In DNA, the CDR3 is TGCGCCAGCAGCCCCGGACAGAGCGACTACGAGCAGTACTTC. Translation: CASSPGQSDYEQYF.

The chain links TRBV30 to TRBJ2-3; 9 bases map to TRBD2. V was pared by 8 bases and J by 5 bases, with 5 bases of the junction left unmatched. The CDR3 is 12 residues long. Germline assignment: CDR1 GTSNPN and CDR2 SVGIG (reference sequence). For the CDR3, the DNA is TGTGCCAGGGGTAGCGGGGGAGATACGCAGTATTTT. Translating gives CARGSGGDTQYF. Filled out from reference TRBV30 and TRBJ2-3, the complete variable domain reads SQTIHQWPATLVQPVGSPLSLECTVEGTSNPNLYWYRQAAGRGLQLLFYSVGIGQISSEVPQNLSASRPQDRQFILSSKKLLLSDSGFYLCARGSGGDTQYFGPGTRLTVL.

The chain carries TRBV5-1 and TRBJ1-1; TRBD1 agrees at 7 bases. V trimming: 3 bases; J trimming: 3 bases; junction bases outside the gene matches: 8. In germline, CDR1 is SGHRS, CDR2 YFSETQ. The CDR3 has 15 residues. The CDR3 DNA is TGCGCCAGCAGCTCAAAGAGTACAGGGGACACTGAAGCTTTCTTT. This sequence encodes CASSSKSTGDTEAFF.

This sequence joins TRBV6-5 and TRBJ1-1, with D perhaps matching TRBD1 (6 bases). This CDR3 comprises 14 residues. V was clipped by 1 base and J by 4 bases, with 10 bases between them. Germline V gene lookup returns CDR1 MNHEY and CDR2 SVGAGI. CDR3 protein: CASSYWEGGTEAFF. DNA of the CDR3: TGTGCCAGCAGTTACTGGGAAGGGGGCACTGAAGCTTTCTTT.

The V and J genes are TRBV11-1 and TRBJ1-4, with 9 bases that match TRBD1. CDR1 is SGHAT, CDR2 FQDESV, per germline (reference sequence). Germline trimming cut 5 bases from V and 8 bases from J; bases unmatched to any gene: 6. The CDR3 covers 14 residues. The CDR3 is CASSPDRGKEKLFF. CDR3 coding DNA: TGTGCCAGCAGCCCGGACAGGGGAAAAGAAAAACTGTTTTTT.

Concerning this clone itself: A read error may account for a junction end that differs from germline. V usage is TRBV6-1 and J usage is TRBJ2-2, with TRBD2 matching over 9 bases. This CDR3 comprises 18 residues. From germline, CDR1 is MNHNS and CDR2 SASEGT. The chain's CDR3 is CASRDRVTAGGPTGELFF. DNA for the CDR3: TGTGCCAGCCGTGACAGGGTAACGGCGGGGGGGCCGACCGGGGAGCTGTTTTTT.

This chain joins TRBV7-3 and TRBJ2-1, with D perhaps matching TRBD1 (6 bases). This CDR3 has 16 amino acids. Per germline, CDR1 SGHTA and CDR2 FQGTGA. V was cut by 5 bases and J by 9 bases, with 23 bases left in between. CDR3: CASSPARGRGTGEQFF. The CDR3 region has the DNA TGTGCCAGCAGCCCAGCTCGGGGCAGGGGAACGGGTGAGCAGTTCTTC. Variable domain in full (rest from reference TRBV7-3 and TRBJ2-1): GAGVSQTPSNKVTEKGKYVELRCDPISGHTALYWYRQSLGQGPEFLIYFQGTGAADDSGLPNDRFFAVRPEGSVSTLKIQRTERGDSAVYLCASSPARGRGTGEQFFGPGTRLTVL.

J is TRBJ2-3 and V is TRBV19, with a tentative D call TRBD1 (5 bases). The CDR3 sequence is 16 residues long. Trimming removed 2 bases at V and 6 bases at J, with 18 bases between. Germline CDR1 reads LNHDA; CDR2 reads SQIVND (reference sequence). In DNA, the CDR3 is TGTGCCAGTAGTATAATAGGGCAGGGTCTGGGCGATACGCAGTATTTT. Protein sequence: CASSIIGQGLGDTQYF.

V gene TRBV2 combines with J gene TRBJ2-7; 7 positions match TRBD2. V shed 9 bases, J shed 7 bases, and the junction held 9 bases outside the gene matches. The CDR3 is made up of 12 amino acids. CDR1 is SNHLY and CDR2 is FYNNEI in the germline V gene. The DNA of the CDR3 is TGTGCCAGGGGAGGGAGGGAAGGTGAGCAGTACTTC. This gives the protein CARGGREGEQYF.

This clone was found once. The chain has TRBV18 and TRBJ2-2, with 7 bases lining up with TRBD1. V gave up 5 bases and J gave up 3 bases; unmatched junction bases: 9. This CDR3 has 16 residues. Germline CDR1 reads KGHSH; CDR2 reads LQKENI. As DNA, the CDR3 is TGTGCCAGCTCAGCCGGGACAGCCTTGGACACCGGGGAGCTGTTTTTT. It translates to CASSAGTALDTGELFF.